This paragraph covers one T cell receptor (beta chain) sequence. The clone's antigen remains unknown. Per-base qualities were not stored, and no clone one base away is much larger. The entry originates in a study of blood T cells in healthy people across ages (dated by TCRdb to the mid-2010s). With respect to the entire study: In model experiments, template switching captured about one uniquely barcoded TCR beta cDNA molecule for every two T cells. To avoid experimental bias, donors of different ages were randomly spread across the sequencing lanes. To track age-related changes in TCR beta repertoire diversity, the study relied on deep sequencing normalized with unique cDNA molecular identifiers. The donors were divided into four age groups: young (average approximately 17 years), middle-aged (almost 40), aged (around 67) and long-lived (about 80). Using the same blood draw, the study looked at two additional independent replicas of 1 million unique cDNA reads for two donors, one aged 18 to 30 and the other aged 80 or older. The investigation overall reported the following: The CMV infection status of donors was not known, potentially confounding age-related changes in expanded clonotypes. Because profiling used bulk unsorted PBMCs, naive and antigen-experienced compartments could not be compared conclusively. Observed TCR beta diversity per million T cells fell roughly linearly with age, and a significant reduction was already apparent by age approximately 40. Compared with the aged group, the long-lived group had more naive CD4+ T cells, fewer expanded clones and increased TCR diversity, suggesting age selection. Estimates of total diversity based on one million sequenced T cells were regarded as lower bounds and as underestimates. Observed TCR beta diversity correlated strongly with the percentage of naive T cells measured by flow cytometry.

The donors were around 39 Caucasian individuals from Russia, aged roughly 6 to 100 years, who were systemically healthy. Ten milliliters of peripheral blood were drawn from each donor into EDTA-treated Vacutainer tubes. Ficoll-Paque density-gradient centrifugation was used to isolate PBMCs, with at least 6.5 million per sample. Trizol reagent was used to extract total RNA from PBMCs, with at least 5 micrograms per sample. For every donor, flow cytometry on a PBMC aliquot measured the percentage of naive CD45RAhigh/CD27high T cells. Counted from cysteine to phenylalanine, this CDR3 has 13 amino acids. Only the CDR3 DNA stays, 39 bases, in frame from base 1. Reading the germline V gene gives CDR1 KGHDR and CDR2 SFDVKD. Trimming costs V 2 bases and J 4 bases, and their ends lie 7 bases apart. Libraries were constructed by 5' RACE. A second PCR of roughly 7 to 12 cycles was run with a J-beta primer mix and a sample-barcoded 5' primer. A unique molecular identifier was introduced onto each TCR beta cDNA molecule by a template-switch 5' adaptor carrying 12 random nucleotides. Each sample yielded at least 3 million CDR3-containing paired-end reads. All of the RNA was converted into first-strand cDNA using the Mint cDNA synthesis kit, with a TRBC-specific oligonucleotide serving as the primer. Following uracil-DNA glycosylase treatment, all cDNA underwent a first 18-cycle PCR with the universal primers M1SS and BC2_uni_R. In the source study's methods: For normalization, 1 million high-quality reads, each with a distinct molecular identifier, were randomly selected from each sample. Reads with shared molecular identifiers were discarded instead of being binned into consensus sequences. MiTCR, set to a Q25 quality threshold and the strictest error-elimination algorithm, was used for CDR3 identification, clonotype clustering and error correction. A nonparametric unseen species model with Euler transformation was used to estimate lower-bound total TCR beta diversity. TCRdb reworked the public reads: Q25 trimming with fastp, MiXCR clone assembly, productive beta chains retained. Duplicate CDR3 protein sequences are folded into a single record with the most common DNA and genes. V and J calls and clone size were set by TCRdb, not the authors. The table for this sample lists over 1,500,000 distinct CDR3 sequences; about two fifths of them were counted only once. The top ten constitute more than 20% of the sample.

This clonotype originated in a human donor in good health. The chain was built from TRBV24-1 and TRBJ1-2; the D gene cannot be named for sure. Sequenced input: blood. The sequence in DNA is TGTGCCACCAGTGATTACTACAGCTATGGCTACACCTTC. This encodes CATSDYYSYGYTF.